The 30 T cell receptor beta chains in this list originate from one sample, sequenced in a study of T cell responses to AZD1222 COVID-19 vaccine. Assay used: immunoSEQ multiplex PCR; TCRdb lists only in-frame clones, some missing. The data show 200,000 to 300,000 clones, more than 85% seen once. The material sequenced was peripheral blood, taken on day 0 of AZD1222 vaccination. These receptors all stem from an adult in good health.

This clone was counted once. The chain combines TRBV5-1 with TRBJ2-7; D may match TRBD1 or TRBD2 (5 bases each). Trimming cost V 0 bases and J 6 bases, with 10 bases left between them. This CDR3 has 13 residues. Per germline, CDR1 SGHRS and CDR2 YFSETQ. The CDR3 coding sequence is TGCGCCAGCAGCTTGGGGGGCGGGTCCGAGCAGTACTTC. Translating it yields CASSLGGGSEQYF.

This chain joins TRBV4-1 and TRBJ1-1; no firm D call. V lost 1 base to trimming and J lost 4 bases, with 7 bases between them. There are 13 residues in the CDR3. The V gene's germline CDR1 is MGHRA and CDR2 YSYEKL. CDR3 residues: CASSQVGRTEAFF. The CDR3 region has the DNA TGCGCCAGCAGCCAAGTGGGCCGCACTGAAGCTTTCTTT.

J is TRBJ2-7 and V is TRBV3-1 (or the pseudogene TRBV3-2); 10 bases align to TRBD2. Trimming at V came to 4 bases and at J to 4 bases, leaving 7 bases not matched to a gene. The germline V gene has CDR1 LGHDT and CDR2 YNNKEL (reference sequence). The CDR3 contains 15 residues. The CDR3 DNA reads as TGTGCCAGCAGCCGAGGACTAGCGGTTGATTACGAGCAGTACTTC. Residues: CASSRGLAVDYEQYF.

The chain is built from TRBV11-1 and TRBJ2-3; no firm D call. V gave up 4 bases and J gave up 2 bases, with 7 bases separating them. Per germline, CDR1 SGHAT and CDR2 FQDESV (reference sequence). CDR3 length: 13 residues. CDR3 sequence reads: CASSSDLTDTQYF. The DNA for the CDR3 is TGTGCCAGCAGCTCGGACCTCACAGATACGCAGTATTTT.

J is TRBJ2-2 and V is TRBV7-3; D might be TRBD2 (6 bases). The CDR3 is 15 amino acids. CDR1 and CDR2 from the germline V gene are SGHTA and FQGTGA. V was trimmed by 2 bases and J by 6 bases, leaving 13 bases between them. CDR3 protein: CASSLELASAGELFF. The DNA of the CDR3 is TGTGCCAGCAGCTTAGAACTAGCTTCCGCCGGGGAGCTGTTTTTT. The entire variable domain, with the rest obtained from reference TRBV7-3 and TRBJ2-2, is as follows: GAGVSQTPSNKVTEKGKYVELRCDPISGHTALYWYRQSLGQGPEFLIYFQGTGAADDSGLPNDRFFAVRPEGSVSTLKIQRTERGDSAVYLCASSLELASAGELFFGEGSRLTVL.

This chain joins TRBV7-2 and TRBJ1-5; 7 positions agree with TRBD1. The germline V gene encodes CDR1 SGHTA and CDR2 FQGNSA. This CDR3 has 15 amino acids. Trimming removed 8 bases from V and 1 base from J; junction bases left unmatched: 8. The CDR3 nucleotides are TGTGCCAGCTCCACAGAGGGGGCAAGCAATCAGCCCCAGCATTTT. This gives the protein CASSTEGASNQPQHF.

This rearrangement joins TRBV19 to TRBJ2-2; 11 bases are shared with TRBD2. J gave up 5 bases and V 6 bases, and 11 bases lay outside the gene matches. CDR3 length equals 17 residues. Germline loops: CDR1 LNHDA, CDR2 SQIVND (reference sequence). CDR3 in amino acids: CASSNQRTSGRTGELFF. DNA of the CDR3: TGTGCCAGTAGCAATCAGCGTACTAGCGGGAGAACCGGGGAGCTGTTTTTT.

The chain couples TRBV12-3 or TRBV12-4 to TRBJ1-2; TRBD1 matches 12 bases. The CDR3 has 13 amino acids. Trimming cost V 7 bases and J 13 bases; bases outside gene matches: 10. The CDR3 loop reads CASTHPGQGAPTF. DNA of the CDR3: TGTGCCAGCACCCATCCGGGACAGGGGGCTCCCACCTTC.

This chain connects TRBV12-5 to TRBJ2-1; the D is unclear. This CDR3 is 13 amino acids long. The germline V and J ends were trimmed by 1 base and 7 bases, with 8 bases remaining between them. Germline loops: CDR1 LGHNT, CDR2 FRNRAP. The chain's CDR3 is CASGLANGNEQFF. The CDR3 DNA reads TGTGCTAGTGGTTTGGCGAATGGGAATGAGCAGTTCTTC.

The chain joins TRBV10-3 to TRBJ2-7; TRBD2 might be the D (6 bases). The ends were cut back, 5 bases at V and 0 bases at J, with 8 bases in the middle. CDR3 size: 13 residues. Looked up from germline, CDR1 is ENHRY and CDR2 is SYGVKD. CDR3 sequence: CAISREFSYEQYF. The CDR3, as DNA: TGTGCCATCAGTCGGGAGTTCTCCTACGAGCAGTACTTC.

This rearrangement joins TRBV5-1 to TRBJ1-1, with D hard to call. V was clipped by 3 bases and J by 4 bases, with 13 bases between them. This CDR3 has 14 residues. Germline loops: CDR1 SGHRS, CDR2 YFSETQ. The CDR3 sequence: CASSWGASPTEAFF. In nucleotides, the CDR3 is TGCGCCAGCAGCTGGGGAGCCTCCCCCACTGAAGCTTTCTTT.

The DNA of the CDR3 is TGCGCCAGCAGCTTGACCCCCACAGATCAGCCCCAGCATTTT. Protein product: CASSLTPTDQPQHF. The gene calls are TRBV5-1 and TRBJ1-5, with D unclear. The CDR3 sequence is 14 residues long. Germline-derived CDR1 and CDR2 are SGHRS and YFSETQ. V was pared by 1 base and J by 5 bases, with 10 bases between.

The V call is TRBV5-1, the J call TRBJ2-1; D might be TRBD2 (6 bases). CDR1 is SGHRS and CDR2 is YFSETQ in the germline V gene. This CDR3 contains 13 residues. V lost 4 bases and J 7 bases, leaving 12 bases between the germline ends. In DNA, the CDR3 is TGCGCCAGCAGCCCCGGGACTCAAAATGAGCAGTTCTTC. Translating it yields CASSPGTQNEQFF.

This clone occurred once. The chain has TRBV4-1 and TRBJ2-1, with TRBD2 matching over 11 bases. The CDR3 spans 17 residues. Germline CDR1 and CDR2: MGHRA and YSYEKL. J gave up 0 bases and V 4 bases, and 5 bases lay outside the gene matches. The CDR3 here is CASSRTSGLSSYNEQFF. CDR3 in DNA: TGCGCCAGCAGCCGGACTAGCGGGTTGAGCTCCTACAATGAGCAGTTCTTC.

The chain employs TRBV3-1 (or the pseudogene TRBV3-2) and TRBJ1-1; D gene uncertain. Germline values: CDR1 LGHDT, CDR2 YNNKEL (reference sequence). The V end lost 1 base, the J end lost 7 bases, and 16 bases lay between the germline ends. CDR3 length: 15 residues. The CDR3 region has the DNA TGTGCCAGCAGCCAAGGGAGCAGTCCCCAACTTGAAGCTTTCTTT. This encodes CASSQGSSPQLEAFF.

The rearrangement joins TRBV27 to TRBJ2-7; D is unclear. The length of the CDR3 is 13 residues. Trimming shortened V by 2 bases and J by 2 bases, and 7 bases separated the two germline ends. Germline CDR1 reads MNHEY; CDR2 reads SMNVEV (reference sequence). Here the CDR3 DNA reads TGTGCCAGCAGTTTAAAGGTCGCCTACGAGCAGTACTTC. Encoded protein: CASSLKVAYEQYF.

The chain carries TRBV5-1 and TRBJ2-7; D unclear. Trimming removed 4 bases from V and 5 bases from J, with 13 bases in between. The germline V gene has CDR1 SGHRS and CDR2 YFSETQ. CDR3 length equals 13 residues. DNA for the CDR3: TGCGCCAGCAGCCTGTGGCTTGGCGACGAGCAGTACTTC. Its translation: CASSLWLGDEQYF.

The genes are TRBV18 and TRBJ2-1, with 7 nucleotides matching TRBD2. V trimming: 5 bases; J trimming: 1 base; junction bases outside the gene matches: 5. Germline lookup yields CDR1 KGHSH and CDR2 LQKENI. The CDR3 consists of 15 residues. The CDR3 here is CASSSLAESYNEQFF. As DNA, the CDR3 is TGTGCCAGCTCATCCCTAGCGGAGTCCTACAATGAGCAGTTCTTC.

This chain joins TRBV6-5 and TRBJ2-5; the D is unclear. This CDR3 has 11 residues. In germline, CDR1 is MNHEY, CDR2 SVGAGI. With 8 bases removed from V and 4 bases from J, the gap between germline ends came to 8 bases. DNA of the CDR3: TGTGCCAGCTACCACGGAGAGACCCAGTACTTC. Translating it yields CASYHGETQYF.

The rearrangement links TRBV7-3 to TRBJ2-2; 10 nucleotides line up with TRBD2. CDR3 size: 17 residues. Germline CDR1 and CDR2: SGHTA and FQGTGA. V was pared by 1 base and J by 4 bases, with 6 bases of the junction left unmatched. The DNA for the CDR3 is TGTGCCAGCAGCTTAATGGGTGGGACTAGCGTCACCGGGGAGCTGTTTTTT. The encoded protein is CASSLMGGTSVTGELFF.

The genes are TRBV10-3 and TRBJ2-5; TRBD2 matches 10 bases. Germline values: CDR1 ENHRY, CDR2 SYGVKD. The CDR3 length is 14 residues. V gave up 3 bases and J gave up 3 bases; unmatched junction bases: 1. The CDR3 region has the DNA TGTGCCATCAGTGACACTAGCGGGGAAGAGACCCAGTACTTC. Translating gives CAISDTSGEETQYF.

The CDR3 nucleotides are TGTGCCAGCACTTTGGACCGAAACTATGGCTACACCTTC. Its translation: CASTLDRNYGYTF. This chain links TRBV28 with TRBJ1-2; D is unresolved. Trimming pared 7 bases from V and 2 bases from J, leaving 11 bases between. This CDR3 has 13 amino acids. Per the germline V gene, CDR1 is MDHEN and CDR2 is SYDVKM.

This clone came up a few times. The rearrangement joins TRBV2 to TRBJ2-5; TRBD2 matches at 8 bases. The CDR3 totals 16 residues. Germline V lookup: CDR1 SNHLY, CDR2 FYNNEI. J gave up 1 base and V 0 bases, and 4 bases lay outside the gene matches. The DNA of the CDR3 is TGTGCCAGCAGTGAAGCGTTAGCGGGGCTCCAAGAGACCCAGTACTTC. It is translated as CASSEALAGLQETQYF.

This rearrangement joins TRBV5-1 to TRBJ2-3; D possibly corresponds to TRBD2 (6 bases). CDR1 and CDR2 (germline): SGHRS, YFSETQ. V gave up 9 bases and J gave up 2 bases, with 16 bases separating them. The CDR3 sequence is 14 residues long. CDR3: CATTVQGLTDTQYF. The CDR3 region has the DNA TGCGCCACTACGGTCCAGGGACTCACAGATACGCAGTATTTT.

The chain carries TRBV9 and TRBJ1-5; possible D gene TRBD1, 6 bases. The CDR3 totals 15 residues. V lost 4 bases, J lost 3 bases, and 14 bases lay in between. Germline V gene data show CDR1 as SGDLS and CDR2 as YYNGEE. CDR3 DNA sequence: TGTGCCAGCAGCCCGGGGGCAGGGCACAATCAGCCCCAGCATTTT. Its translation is CASSPGAGHNQPQHF. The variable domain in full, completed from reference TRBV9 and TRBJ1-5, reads DSGVTQTPKHLITATGQRVTLRCSPRSGDLSVYWYQQSLDQGLQFLIQYYNGEERAKGNILERFSAQQFPDLHSELNLSSLELGDSALYFCASSPGAGHNQPQHFGDGTRLSIL.

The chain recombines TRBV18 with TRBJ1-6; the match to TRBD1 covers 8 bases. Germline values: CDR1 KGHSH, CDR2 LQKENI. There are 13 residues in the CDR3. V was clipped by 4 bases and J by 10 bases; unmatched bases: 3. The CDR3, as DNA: TGTGCCAGCTCACAGGGACAGGACTCACCCCTCCACTTT. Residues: CASSQGQDSPLHF. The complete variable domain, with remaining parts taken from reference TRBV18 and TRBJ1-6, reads NAGVMQNPRHLVRRRGQEARLRCSPMKGHSHVYWYRQLPEEGLKFMVYLQKENIIDESGMPKERFSAEFPKEGPSILRIQQVVRGDSAAYFCASSQGQDSPLHFGNGTRLTVT.

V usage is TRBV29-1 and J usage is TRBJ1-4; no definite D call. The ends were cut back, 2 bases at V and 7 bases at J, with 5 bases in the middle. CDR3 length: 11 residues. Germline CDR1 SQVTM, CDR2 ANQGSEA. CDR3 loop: CSVERSEKLFF. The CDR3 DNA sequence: TGCAGCGTTGAAAGAAGTGAAAAACTGTTTTTT.

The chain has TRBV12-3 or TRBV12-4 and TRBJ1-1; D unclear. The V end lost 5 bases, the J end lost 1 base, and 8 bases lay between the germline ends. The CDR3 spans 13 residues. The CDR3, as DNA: TGTGCCAGCAGTGGGAGCTCGAACACTGAAGCTTTCTTT. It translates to CASSGSSNTEAFF.

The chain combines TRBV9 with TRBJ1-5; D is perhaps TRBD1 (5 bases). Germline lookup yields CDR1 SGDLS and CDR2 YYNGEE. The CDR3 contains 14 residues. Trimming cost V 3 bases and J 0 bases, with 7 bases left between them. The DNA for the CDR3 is TGTGCCAGCAGCGGGGACTATAGCAATCAGCCCCAGCATTTT. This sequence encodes CASSGDYSNQPQHF.

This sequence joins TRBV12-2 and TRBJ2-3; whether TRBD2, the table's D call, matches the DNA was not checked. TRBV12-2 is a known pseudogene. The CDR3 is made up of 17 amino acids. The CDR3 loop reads CASRLSSLAGYTDTQYF. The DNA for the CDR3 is TGTGCAAGTCGCTTAAGCAGTTTAGCGGGATACACAGATACGCAGTATTTT.